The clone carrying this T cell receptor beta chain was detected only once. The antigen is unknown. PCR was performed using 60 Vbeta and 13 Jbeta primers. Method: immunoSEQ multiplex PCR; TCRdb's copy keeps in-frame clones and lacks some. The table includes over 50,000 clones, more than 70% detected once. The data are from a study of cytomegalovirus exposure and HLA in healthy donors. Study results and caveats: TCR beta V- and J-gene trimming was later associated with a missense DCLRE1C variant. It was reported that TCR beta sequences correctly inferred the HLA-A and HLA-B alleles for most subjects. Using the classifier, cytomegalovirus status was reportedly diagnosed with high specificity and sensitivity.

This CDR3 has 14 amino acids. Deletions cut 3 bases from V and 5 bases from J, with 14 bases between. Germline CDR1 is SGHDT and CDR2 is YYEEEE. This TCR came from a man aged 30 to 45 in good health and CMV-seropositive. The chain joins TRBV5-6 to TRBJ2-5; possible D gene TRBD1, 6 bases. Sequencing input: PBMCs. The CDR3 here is CASSSVTGIETQYF. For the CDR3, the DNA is TGTGCCAGCAGCTCCGTTACAGGGATCGAGACCCAGTACTTC. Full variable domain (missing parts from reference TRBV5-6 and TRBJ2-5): DAGVTQSPTHLIKTRGQQVTLRCSPKSGHDTVSWYQQALGQGPQFIFQYYEEEERQRGNFPDRFSGHQFPNYSSELNVNALLLGDSALYLCASSSVTGIETQYFGPGTRLLVL.